A single T cell receptor beta chain is shown here with its context. No antigen is known for it. Synthesis of TCR cDNA relied on 5'RACE template switching, which attached a universal primer site and UMIs. TCRdb reprocessed the 5' RACE reads with MiXCR, giving one entry per CDR3 protein. The data hold about 340,000 distinct CDR3 sequences, with roughly 4% observed a single time. Trimming removed 3 bases from V and 10 bases from J; junction bases left unmatched: 11. The CDR3 is 15 residues long. Germline CDR1 reads SGHVS; CDR2 reads FNYEAQ. This sample was taken from a study of T cells after yellow fever vaccination. Study-wide background: Preparation used SMART-Seq v4 Ultra Low Input for the low-cell-number fractions.

Whole-study results and caveats: Post-booster samples contained most primary-vaccination clones (approximately 96% CD4, about 90% CD8). Contaminants from the bulk population, in the form of abundant clonotypes, could be found in FACS-sorted repertoires.

Sequences were derived from PBMCs, sampled 5 days after the yellow fever booster vaccination. V and J are TRBV7-6 and TRBJ1-4, with TRBD1 matching over 7 bases. This sequence was found in a man aged 18 to 30 who received the YFV17D yellow fever vaccine. The CDR3: CASSFGTVPIGKLFF. In DNA form, the CDR3 reads TGTGCCAGCAGCTTCGGGACAGTTCCGATCGGAAAACTGTTTTTT.